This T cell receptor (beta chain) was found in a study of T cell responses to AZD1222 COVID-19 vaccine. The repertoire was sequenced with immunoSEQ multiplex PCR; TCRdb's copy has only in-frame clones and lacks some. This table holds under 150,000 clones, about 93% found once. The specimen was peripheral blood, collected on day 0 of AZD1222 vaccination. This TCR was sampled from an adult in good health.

The CDR3 spells CASSQDMKAGGHYEQYF. The CDR3 DNA reads as TGTGCCAGCAGCCAAGATATGAAGGCGGGAGGGCACTACGAGCAGTACTTC. The V call is TRBV3-1 (or the pseudogene TRBV3-2), the J call TRBJ2-7; 9 bases match TRBD2. The V gene's germline CDR1 is LGHDT and CDR2 YNNKEL (reference sequence). The CDR3 sequence is 17 residues long. The V and J ends lost 0 bases and 3 bases, in that order; junction bases with no gene match: 9.